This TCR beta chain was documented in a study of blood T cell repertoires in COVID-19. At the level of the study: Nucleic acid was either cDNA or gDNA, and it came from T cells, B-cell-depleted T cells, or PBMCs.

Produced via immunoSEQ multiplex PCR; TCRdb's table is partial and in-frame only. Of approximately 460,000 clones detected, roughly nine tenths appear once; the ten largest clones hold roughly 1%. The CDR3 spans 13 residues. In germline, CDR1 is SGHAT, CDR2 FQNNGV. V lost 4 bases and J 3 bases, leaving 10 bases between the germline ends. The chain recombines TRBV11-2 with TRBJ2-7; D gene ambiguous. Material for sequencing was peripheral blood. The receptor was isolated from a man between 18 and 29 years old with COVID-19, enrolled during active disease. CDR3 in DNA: TGTGCCAGCAGCTCGTACGGTGGCTACGAGCAGTACTTC. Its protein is CASSSYGGYEQYF. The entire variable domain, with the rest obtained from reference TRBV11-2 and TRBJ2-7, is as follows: EAGVAQSPRYKIIEKRQSVAFWCNPISGHATLYWYQQILGQGPKLLIQFQNNGVVDDSQLPKDRFSAERLKGVDSTLKIQPAKLEDSAVYLCASSSYGGYEQYFGPGTRLTVT.